Below, 6 T cell receptor beta chains from the same sample are listed, as sequenced in a study of OX40 agonist ivuxolimab in advanced cancers. TCRdb's copy holds only in-frame clones and misses some; the assay was immunoSEQ multiplex PCR. The sample has tens of thousands of clones; more than 85% are singletons. This sample comprised CD4+ or CD8+ T cells sorted from blood, obtained in a trial of the OX40 agonist ivuxolimab. The receptors originated from an adult with an advanced solid tumor such as melanoma, head and neck, liver or kidney cancer.

The CDR3: CASSLVGAYEQYF. In DNA, the CDR3 is TGTGCCAGCAGCTTAGTTGGGGCCTACGAGCAGTACTTC. The V call is TRBV7-9, the J call TRBJ2-7; D not certain. The CDR3 contains 13 residues. V lost 1 base to trimming and J lost 2 bases, with 6 bases between them. Germline CDR1 SEHNR, CDR2 FQNEAQ (reference sequence).

The V call is TRBV4-2, the J call TRBJ2-7; D not resolved. Looked up from germline, CDR1 is LGHNA and CDR2 is YNFKEQ. This CDR3 is built from 13 residues. V lost 1 base to trimming and J lost 0 bases, with 4 bases between them. The CDR3 is CASSQASSYEQYF. DNA for the CDR3: TGTGCCAGCAGCCAAGCTAGCTCCTACGAGCAGTACTTC.

This chain joins TRBV4-2 and TRBJ2-7; D tentatively fits TRBD1 or TRBD2 (5 bases each). CDR1 and CDR2 from the germline V gene are LGHNA and YNFKEQ. Trimming left V 0 bases short and J 3 bases short, with 12 bases between. The CDR3 spans 15 residues. Here the CDR3 DNA reads TGTGCCAGCAGCCAAGAAGGGACCAACATCTACGAGCAGTACTTC. This codes for CASSQEGTNIYEQYF.

This chain links TRBV7-8 with TRBJ2-3; D is unclear. This CDR3 contains 12 residues. Trimming took 1 base from V and 3 from J, leaving 2 bases between them. Germline V gives CDR1 SGHVS, CDR2 FQNEAQ. CDR3 sequence reads: CASSLETDTQYF. As DNA, the CDR3 is TGTGCCAGCAGCTTAGAAACAGATACGCAGTATTTT.

The chain carries TRBV27 and TRBJ1-2; possible D gene TRBD1, 5 bases. Per the germline V gene, CDR1 is MNHEY and CDR2 is SMNVEV (reference sequence). The CDR3 has 14 residues. Trimming stripped 6 bases from V and 4 bases from J, with 15 bases between. In DNA form, the CDR3 reads TGTGCCAGCAGCCCGACGACAGCCTTCTATGGCTACACCTTC. It yields the protein CASSPTTAFYGYTF.

The V call is TRBV6-5, the J call TRBJ2-7, with a possible D match to TRBD2 (6 bases). The CDR3 extends over 15 amino acids. Germline CDR1 is MNHEY and CDR2 is SVGAGI. V lost 2 bases and J lost 3, with 14 bases in between. Here the CDR3 DNA reads TGTGCCAGCAGTTACCGTAAGGACGGGGGCTACGAGCAGTACTTC. This gives the protein CASSYRKDGGYEQYF.